This T cell receptor (beta chain) was documented in a study of CD4 T cell repertoires in COVID-19. Profiling relied on immunoSEQ multiplex PCR, and the TCRdb table lists in-frame clones only, not all of them. The data show about 75,000 clones, with about 83% seen just once and over 0.45% held by the top ten. The length of the CDR3 is 11 residues. The germline V gene encodes CDR1 MNHNY and CDR2 SVGAGI (reference sequence). V was clipped by 2 bases and J by 7 bases, with 3 bases between them. Source: CD4+ T cells from peripheral blood, taken after recovery from COVID-19. The chain carries TRBV6-6 and TRBJ2-1; D remains ambiguous. This TCR was sampled from a human donor who had COVID-19. This CDR3 reads CASSYRNEQFF. DNA of the CDR3: TGTGCCAGCAGTTACAGAAATGAGCAGTTCTTC.